The 31 T cell receptor beta chains below all came from one sample that was sequenced in a study of identical twins. TCRdb re-derived calls from the 5' RACE reads in MiXCR, one entry per CDR3 protein. The top ten hold approximately 0.25% of the sample, which has 1.5 million to 2 million distinct CDR3 sequences, 25% to 35% seen once. The sequenced sample consisted of cord blood. The receptors come from a newborn girl in good health.

The V call is TRBV5-1, the J call TRBJ2-2; 8 positions match TRBD2. With 5 bases clipped from V and 6 bases from J, the junction kept 9 bases outside the gene matches. The CDR3 consists of 15 residues. CDR1 is SGHRS and CDR2 is YFSETQ in the germline V gene. CDR3 in amino acids: CASREGLSGAGELFF. In nucleotides, the CDR3 is TGCGCCAGCAGAGAGGGACTTAGCGGGGCCGGGGAGCTGTTTTTT.

This clonotype has more than one count but fewer than ten. The chain joins TRBV12-3 or TRBV12-4 to TRBJ2-2, with 7 bases aligning to TRBD1. The V segment lost 5 bases and the J segment 10 bases; nucleotides outside the gene matches: 7. The CDR3 totals 13 residues. The CDR3 is CASSETGLEELFF. The DNA of the CDR3 is TGTGCCAGCAGTGAGACAGGGCTGGAGGAGCTGTTTTTT.

The chain couples TRBV6-6 to TRBJ2-7; the D is unclear. The V end was cut by 5 bases, the J end by 1 base, with 12 bases between. Germline loops: CDR1 MNHNY, CDR2 SVGAGI (reference sequence). The CDR3 runs to 14 residues. CDR3 sequence (DNA): TGTGCCAGCAGTCCGGCAGTGACTTCCTACGAGCAGTACTTC. Protein sequence: CASSPAVTSYEQYF.

V gene TRBV20-1 combines with J gene TRBJ2-2, with D perhaps TRBD1 (5 bases). V dropped 2 bases and J dropped 5 bases, with 12 bases sitting between them. Germline V gene lookup returns CDR1 DFQATT and CDR2 SNEGSKA (reference sequence). The CDR3 covers 14 residues. The CDR3 sequence is CSARQGRRTGELFF. The CDR3 DNA follows: TGCAGTGCTAGACAGGGAAGGCGGACCGGGGAGCTGTTTTTT.

This sequence joins TRBV28 and TRBJ2-3; D perhaps matches TRBD1 (6 bases). The V and J ends lost 2 bases and 1 base respectively, with 25 bases between them. The germline V gene encodes CDR1 MDHEN and CDR2 SYDVKM. CDR3 length: 20 amino acids. This CDR3 reads CASSLEAILLGGDGTDTQYF. CDR3 in DNA: TGTGCCAGCAGTTTAGAGGCTATACTACTAGGGGGAGACGGCACAGATACGCAGTATTTT.

This rearrangement joins TRBV12-3 or TRBV12-4 to TRBJ2-7; the D gene is possibly TRBD2 (6 bases). The CDR3 length is 13 residues. Trimming cost V 2 bases and J 7 bases, with 12 bases left between them. CDR3: CASSLIQGGEQYF. CDR3 nucleotide sequence: TGTGCCAGCAGTTTAATCCAGGGAGGAGAGCAGTACTTC.

For this clonotype: One end of the junction is discordant with germline, which a read error may explain. The chain links TRBV28 to TRBJ2-1, with D perhaps given as TRBD1 or TRBD2 (5 bases each). Germline values: CDR1 MDHEN, CDR2 SYDVKM. The CDR3 is 10 amino acids. The CDR3, as DNA: TGTGCCACCCTTGGGGGTGAGCAGTTATTC. Residues: CATLGGEQLF. Complete variable domain (other parts from reference TRBV28 and TRBJ2-1): DVKVTQSSRYLVKRTGEKVFLECVQDMDHENMFWYRQDPGLGLRLIYFSYDVKMKEKGDIPEGYSVSREKKERFSLILESASTNQTSMYLCATLGGEQLFGPGTRLTVL.

The rearrangement uses TRBV20-1 and TRBJ2-4; D possibly matches TRBD1 or TRBD2 (5 bases each). The CDR3 contains 15 residues. Germline lookup yields CDR1 DFQATT and CDR2 SNEGSKA (reference sequence). Trimming pared 1 base from V and 0 bases from J, leaving 10 bases between. The CDR3 protein is CSARVSGPAKNIQYF. The CDR3 coding sequence is TGCAGTGCTAGAGTTTCGGGGCCAGCCAAAAACATTCAGTACTTC.

This clonotype was seen a handful of times. The chain has TRBV27 and TRBJ1-2; 7 bases map to TRBD1. CDR1 and CDR2 from the germline V gene are MNHEY and SMNVEV (reference sequence). This CDR3 is 16 amino acids long. V shed 6 bases, J shed 5 bases, and the junction held 15 bases outside the gene matches. CDR3 residues: CASRPIGQVPPYGYTF. The CDR3 DNA reads as TGTGCCAGCAGACCTATCGGACAGGTACCCCCATATGGCTACACCTTC.

The chain recombines TRBV24-1 with TRBJ2-2; D possibly corresponds to TRBD1 (6 bases). The germline V gene has CDR1 KGHDR and CDR2 SFDVKD. The CDR3 is 16 residues long. V shed 1 base and J shed 3 bases, with 11 bases lying between them. CDR3 nucleotides: TGTGCCACCAGTGATTTAGGCAGGGGTGACACCGGGGAGCTGTTTTTT. Translated, it gives CATSDLGRGDTGELFF.

The chain has TRBV4-2 and TRBJ2-3, with unresolved D. This CDR3 region has 15 residues. Looked up from germline, CDR1 is LGHNA and CDR2 is YNFKEQ. The V and J ends lost 5 bases and 4 bases respectively, with 16 bases between them. The CDR3 DNA is TGTGCCAGCAGCGAAACGCAGAGCTCGGCAGATACGCAGTATTTT. Its protein is CASSETQSSADTQYF.

This clonotype has just a few counts. This chain uses TRBV10-3 with TRBJ2-3; 8 bases map to TRBD2. V was clipped by 2 bases and J by 4 bases; unmatched bases: 2. The CDR3 is 14 residues long. Germline V gene sequence: CDR1 ENHRY, CDR2 SYGVKD. The CDR3 region has the DNA TGTGCCATCAGTGAGCGGGAGGGCCCAGATACGCAGTATTTT. As protein: CAISEREGPDTQYF.

This clonotype was detected only a few times. The V call is TRBV20-1, the J call TRBJ2-1; 8 positions match TRBD2. The CDR3 has 15 amino acids. Germline-derived CDR1 and CDR2 are DFQATT and SNEGSKA (reference sequence). V shed 4 bases, J shed 0 bases, and the junction held 5 bases outside the gene matches. The CDR3 here is CSATVAGSSYNEQFF. The CDR3 region has the DNA TGCAGTGCTACGGTAGCGGGGAGCTCCTACAATGAGCAGTTCTTC.

The V and J genes are TRBV10-2 and TRBJ2-1; D may be TRBD1 (5 bases). CDR1 is WSHSY and CDR2 is SAAADI in the germline V gene. Trimming removed 8 bases from V and 4 bases from J, with 15 bases in between. This CDR3 comprises 14 residues. This CDR3 is CASGPSGRYNEQFF. The CDR3 nucleotides are TGCGCCAGCGGACCTTCAGGGCGATACAATGAGCAGTTCTTC.

This clonotype has only one observation. The rearrangement uses TRBV20-1 and TRBJ2-1; 8 nucleotides line up with TRBD2. V shed 5 bases and J 7 bases; nucleotides not matched to a gene: 10. The CDR3 length is 14 residues. Per germline, CDR1 DFQATT and CDR2 SNEGSKA (reference sequence). The CDR3, as DNA: TGCAGTGCTGGACGGGCGGGAGGCGTTAATGAGCAGTTCTTC. It specifies CSAGRAGGVNEQFF.

In this sample, this clonotype turned up a few times. The chain combines TRBV7-6 with TRBJ1-2, with D unclear. Trimming took 4 bases from V and 6 from J, leaving 12 bases between them. Germline loops: CDR1 SGHVS, CDR2 FNYEAQ. The CDR3 spans 13 residues. CDR3 in amino acids: CASSSLSSDGYTF. The DNA of the CDR3 is TGTGCCAGCAGCTCCTTATCGTCCGATGGCTACACCTTC. The entire variable domain, with the rest obtained from reference TRBV7-6 and TRBJ1-2, is as follows: GAGVSQSPRYKVTKRGQDVALRCDPISGHVSLYWYRQALGQGPEFLTYFNYEAQQDKSGLPNDRFSAERPEGSISTLTIQRTEQRDSAMYRCASSSLSSDGYTFGSGTRLTVV.

This clonotype has a handful of counts. The V call is TRBV5-1, the J call TRBJ2-1, with unresolved D. In germline, CDR1 is SGHRS, CDR2 YFSETQ. Trimming removed 5 bases at V and 1 base at J, with 10 bases between. CDR3 size: 14 residues. The CDR3 loop is CASRRVGSYNEQFF. CDR3 in DNA: TGCGCCAGCAGAAGGGTCGGATCCTACAATGAGCAGTTCTTC.

This chain joins TRBV3-1 and TRBJ2-5; 9 bases map to TRBD1. The germline V gene encodes CDR1 LGHDT and CDR2 YNNKEL (reference sequence). The J segment lost 5 bases and the V segment lost 6 bases, leaving 10 bases of the junction unmatched. This CDR3 has 15 amino acids. CDR3 DNA sequence: TGTGCCAGCAGAAAGGGACAGGGTCATTGGGAGACCCAGTACTTC. This translates into CASRKGQGHWETQYF.

This clonotype was found a few times. V and J are TRBV7-9 and TRBJ2-1; D gene uncertain. Trimming cost V 2 bases and J 8 bases, with 10 bases left between them. Germline V lookup: CDR1 SEHNR, CDR2 FQNEAQ (reference sequence). The CDR3 loop spans 13 amino acids. In nucleotides, the CDR3 is TGTGCCAGCAGCTTAAGGGTTGTCCATGAGCAGTTCTTC. Translating it yields CASSLRVVHEQFF. The full variable domain, with the rest looked up from reference TRBV7-9 and TRBJ2-1, is DTGVSQNPRHKITKRGQNVTFRCDPISEHNRLYWYRQTLGQGPEFLTYFQNEAQLEKSRLLSDRFSAERPKGSFSTLEIQRTEQGDSAMYLCASSLRVVHEQFFGPGTRLTVL.

This chain links TRBV24-1 with TRBJ1-2, with D unclear. Germline V gene lookup returns CDR1 KGHDR and CDR2 SFDVKD. The CDR3 runs to 14 residues. Trimming took off 3 bases at V and 7 bases at J, with 14 bases between the two ends. The CDR3 DNA sequence: TGTGCCACCAGTGATGCGAAGGCTTTGGGTGGCTACACCTTC. This encodes CATSDAKALGGYTF.

The chain combines TRBV7-9 with TRBJ2-4; 10 bases are a match to TRBD1. CDR1 is SEHNR and CDR2 is FQNEAQ in the germline V gene (reference sequence). Trimming at V came to 2 bases and at J to 2 bases, leaving 3 bases not matched to a gene. The CDR3 is 16 amino acids. CDR3 sequence reads: CASSLWDRGPKNIQYF. In nucleotides, the CDR3 is TGTGCCAGCAGCTTATGGGACAGGGGACCCAAAAACATTCAGTACTTC.

This chain links TRBV6-1 with TRBJ1-5; D may be TRBD1 (5 bases). V was shortened by 4 bases and J by 0 bases, with 16 bases between the two germline ends. In germline, CDR1 is MNHNS, CDR2 SASEGT. The CDR3 loop spans 17 amino acids. This CDR3 is CASSVERQIYSNQPQHF. CDR3 nucleotides: TGTGCCAGCAGTGTAGAGAGACAGATCTATAGCAATCAGCCCCAGCATTTT.

In its sample, this clonotype was seen many times. The chain recombines TRBV24-1 with TRBJ2-5, with 9 bases identical to TRBD1. Germline CDR1 is KGHDR and CDR2 is SFDVKD. After removal of 2 bases from V and 4 bases from J, the junction contained 10 bases not matched to a gene. CDR3 size: 17 residues. This CDR3 reads CATSDWSGTGISETQYF. The CDR3 DNA follows: TGTGCCACCAGTGATTGGAGTGGGACAGGGATTTCAGAGACCCAGTACTTC.

This clonotype came up a few times. The chain combines TRBV27 with TRBJ2-4; D gene ambiguous. This CDR3 comprises 14 residues. Germline V gives CDR1 MNHEY, CDR2 SMNVEV (reference sequence). V lost 8 bases to trimming and J lost 9 bases, with 20 bases between them. CDR3 sequence: CASPQVRSRPIQYF. Written as DNA, the CDR3 is TGTGCCAGCCCTCAGGTTCGTTCGCGGCCCATTCAGTACTTC.

This rearrangement joins TRBV28 to TRBJ1-1, with 9 bases that match TRBD1. Trimming removed 6 bases from V and 1 base from J; junction bases left unmatched: 15. The CDR3 contains 18 residues. Germline values: CDR1 MDHEN, CDR2 SYDVKM. Here the CDR3 reads CASSTPYRGQKPNTEAFF. CDR3 DNA: TGTGCCAGCAGCACCCCCTACAGGGGGCAAAAACCGAACACTGAAGCTTTCTTT.

This clonotype was found a few times. CDR3 protein: CASCPYSGEQFF. CDR3 nucleotide sequence: TGTGCCAGCTGTCCGTACAGTGGTGAGCAGTTCTTC. The chain is built from TRBV2 and TRBJ2-1; D not resolved. CDR3 length: 12 amino acids. V was clipped by 8 bases and J by 9 bases, with 14 bases between them. Germline V gene lookup returns CDR1 SNHLY and CDR2 FYNNEI.

This chain uses TRBV20-1 with TRBJ2-7; TRBD2 matches 11 bases. Germline CDR1 reads DFQATT; CDR2 reads SNEGSKA (reference sequence). The CDR3 consists of 16 residues. V shed 5 bases, J shed 7 bases, and the junction held 16 bases outside the gene matches. CDR3 protein: CSAYSLAGGPRNEQYF. The CDR3 bases are TGCAGTGCTTACTCCTTAGCGGGAGGGCCTCGGAATGAGCAGTACTTC.

The V call is TRBV6-2 or TRBV6-3, the J call TRBJ1-5, with a tentative D call TRBD1 (5 bases). Trimming shortened V by 6 bases and J by 3 bases, and 15 bases separated the two germline ends. The CDR3 covers 15 residues. Looked up from germline, CDR1 is MNHEY and CDR2 is SVGEGT. CDR3 DNA sequence: TGTGCCAGCAGCGGACACCCGCGACCCAATCAGCCCCAGCATTTT. This encodes CASSGHPRPNQPQHF.

The chain employs TRBV10-3 and TRBJ2-7; D not resolved. V shed 4 bases and J shed 2 bases, with 12 bases lying between them. The CDR3 runs to 14 residues. Germline CDR1 reads ENHRY; CDR2 reads SYGVKD. Written as DNA, the CDR3 is TGTGCCATCAGTGCGACCTCAAGGGCCTACGAGCAGTACTTC. As protein: CAISATSRAYEQYF.

The chain recombines TRBV5-1 with TRBJ2-7, with 8 bases that match TRBD1. The V and J ends lost 4 bases and 3 bases, in that order; junction bases with no gene match: 12. The germline V gene encodes CDR1 SGHRS and CDR2 YFSETQ. The CDR3 is 16 residues long. The CDR3: CASSPLGRTGNYEQYF. CDR3 coding DNA: TGCGCCAGCAGCCCCCTAGGTAGGACAGGGAACTACGAGCAGTACTTC.

This clonotype was found a few times. The chain uses TRBV19 and TRBJ2-1; 9 bases are shared with TRBD2. This CDR3 has 15 amino acids. The V gene end was trimmed by 3 bases and the J gene end by 3 bases; junction bases not matched to a gene: 3. Germline values: CDR1 LNHDA, CDR2 SQIVND (reference sequence). In DNA form, the CDR3 reads TGTGCCAGTAGTATGGGACTAGCCTACTACAATGAGCAGTTCTTC. As protein: CASSMGLAYYNEQFF. The full variable domain, its missing parts supplied by reference TRBV19 and TRBJ2-1, is DGGITQSPKYLFRKEGQNVTLSCEQNLNHDAMYWYRQDPGQGLRLIYYSQIVNDFQKGDIAEGYSVSREKKESFPLTVTSAQKNPTAFYLCASSMGLAYYNEQFFGPGTRLTVL.